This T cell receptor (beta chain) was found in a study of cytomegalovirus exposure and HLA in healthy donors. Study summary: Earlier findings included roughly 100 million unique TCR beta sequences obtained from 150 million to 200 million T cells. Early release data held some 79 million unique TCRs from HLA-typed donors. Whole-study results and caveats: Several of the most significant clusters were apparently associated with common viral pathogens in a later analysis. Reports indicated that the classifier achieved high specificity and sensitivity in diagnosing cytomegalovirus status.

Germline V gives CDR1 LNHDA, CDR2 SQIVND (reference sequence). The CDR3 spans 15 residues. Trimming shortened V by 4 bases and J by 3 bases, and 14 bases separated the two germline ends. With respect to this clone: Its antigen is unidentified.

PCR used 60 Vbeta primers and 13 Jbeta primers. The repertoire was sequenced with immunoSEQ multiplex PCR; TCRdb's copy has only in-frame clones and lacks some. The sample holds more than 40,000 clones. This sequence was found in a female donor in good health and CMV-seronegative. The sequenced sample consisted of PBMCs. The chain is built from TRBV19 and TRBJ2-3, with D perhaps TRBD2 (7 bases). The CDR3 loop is CASSNGGPKTDTQYF. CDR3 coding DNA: TGTGCCAGTAGTAACGGGGGGCCTAAGACAGATACGCAGTATTTT.